A selection of T cell receptor beta chains follows, all from one sample in a study of CD8 T cells in ankylosing spondylitis. Using its own MiXCR run on the 5' RACE reads, TCRdb lists one record per CDR3 protein. The sample holds approximately 540,000 distinct CDR3 sequences, 10% to 15% seen once. The source material was blood, either unsorted or a sorted T cell fraction (not recorded which). The receptors were sampled from a male donor with ankylosing spondylitis. The CDR3 runs from the conserved cysteine through the conserved F or W. A D gene is named only where the DNA matches it firmly. Clone size appears in some rows only: once, few, many, or a class for an expanded clone.

abundance	j_gene	d_gene	v_gene	CDR3aa	CDR3nt
many	TRBJ1-6	NA	TRBV5-1	CASSLDISGGSSYNSPLHF	TGCGCCAGCAGCTTGGACATATCGGGCGGGAGCTCCTATAATTCACCCCTCCACTTT
NA	TRBJ2-1	TRBD2	TRBV4-2	CASSQDGGGRTRGAYNEQFF	TGTGCCAGCAGCCAAGATGGGGGGGGTCGGACTAGAGGGGCCTACAATGAGCAGTTCTTC
few	TRBJ2-7	NA	TRBV27	CASSRFGDGISYEQYF	TGTGCCAGCAGTCGATTCGGGGACGGAATATCCTACGAGCAGTACTTC
NA	TRBJ2-1	NA	TRBV10-2	CASTESYNEQFF	TGCGCCAGCACCGAATCATACAATGAGCAGTTCTTC
NA	TRBJ1-2	NA	TRBV29-1	CSGSTGASNYGYTF	TGCAGCGGCTCGACGGGGGCCTCTAACTATGGCTACACCTTC
NA	TRBJ2-1	TRBD1	TRBV9	CASSDNPQQGESYNEQFF	TGTGCCAGCAGTGACAACCCCCAACAGGGGGAATCCTACAATGAGCAGTTCTTC
NA	TRBJ2-2	NA	TRBV20-1	CSASKGVTNTGELFF	TGCAGTGCTAGTAAGGGAGTAACGAACACCGGGGAGCTGTTTTTT
many	TRBJ2-7	TRBD2	TRBV20-1	CSARYSGRAYEQYF	TGCAGTGCTAGATATAGCGGGAGGGCTTACGAGCAGTACTTC
many	TRBJ1-5	TRBD1	TRBV29-1	CSVGGQATNQPQHF	TGCAGCGTCGGGGGACAGGCGACGAATCAGCCCCAGCATTTT
NA	TRBJ1-1	TRBD1	TRBV20-1	CSARGDSLNTEAFF	TGCAGTGCTAGGGGGGACAGCCTGAACACTGAAGCTTTCTTT
NA	TRBJ2-3	TRBD2	TRBV10-2	CASSEWTSGRLADTQYF	TGCGCCAGCAGTGAGTGGACTAGCGGGAGATTAGCAGATACGCAGTATTTT
few	TRBJ1-3	NA	TRBV6-5	CASSYSTGPGAIYF	TGTGCCAGCAGTTACTCAACAGGACCCGGAGCCATATATTTT
many	TRBJ2-7	NA	TRBV2	CASSEGTAYEQYF	TGTGCCAGCAGTGAAGGGACAGCTTACGAGCAGTACTTC
few	TRBJ2-7	NA	TRBV29-1	CSVEAGPSGEQYF	TGCAGCGTTGAGGCCGGGCCCAGCGGAGAGCAGTACTTC
NA	TRBJ1-1	NA	TRBV29-1	CSGGSGQGRVNTEAFF	TGCAGCGGTGGATCGGGGCAGGGACGCGTGAACACTGAAGCTTTCTTT
NA	TRBJ1-1	NA	TRBV12-3/TRBV12-4	CASSFHSNTEAFF	TGTGCCAGCAGTTTTCACAGTAACACTGAAGCTTTCTTT
NA	TRBJ2-2	TRBD2	TRBV14	CASSHRLAVNTGELFF	TGTGCCAGCAGCCATCGGCTAGCGGTGAACACCGGGGAGCTGTTTTTT
many	TRBJ2-3	TRBD1	TRBV7-2	CASSLGDRDVDTQYF	TGTGCCAGCAGCTTAGGGGACAGGGATGTAGATACGCAGTATTTT
few	TRBJ2-5	NA	TRBV12-5	CASGFPWDFYIKETQYF	TGTGCTAGTGGGTTTCCTTGGGACTTTTACATTAAAGAGACCCAGTACTTC
NA	TRBJ1-1	NA	TRBV6-1	CASSESPNTEAFF	TGTGCCAGCAGTGAATCACCGAACACTGAAGCTTTCTTT
NA	TRBJ2-1	NA	TRBV4-1	CASSQVTFLEQFF	TGCGCCAGCAGCCAAGTGACATTTCTTGAGCAGTTCTTC
few	TRBJ2-7	TRBD2	TRBV3-1	CASSLGLAGVNEQYF	TGTGCCAGCAGCCTGGGACTAGCGGGAGTAAACGAGCAGTACTTC
NA	TRBJ1-5	TRBD1	TRBV7-9	CASSRSTGAGGAQHF	TGTGCCAGCAGCCGATCGACAGGGGCGGGTGGAGCCCAGCATTTT
NA	TRBJ1-2	NA	TRBV27	CASSFSGSYGYTF	TGTGCCAGCAGTTTTTCAGGGTCCTATGGCTACACCTTC
NA	TRBJ2-1	TRBD1	TRBV30	CAWSETTGLDEQFF	TGTGCCTGGAGTGAAACGACAGGGCTCGATGAGCAGTTCTTC
NA	TRBJ2-7	TRBD2	TRBV7-8	CASSPASGGHGQYF	TGTGCCAGCAGCCCAGCAAGCGGGGGACATGGGCAGTACTTC
NA	TRBJ1-2	NA	TRBV2	CASSGLYGYTF	TGTGCCAGCAGTGGACTCTATGGCTACACCTTC
few	TRBJ2-3	NA	TRBV20-1	CSARDAAATDTQYF	TGCAGTGCTAGAGATGCAGCGGCCACAGATACGCAGTATTTT
NA	TRBJ1-2	TRBD1	TRBV20-1	CSARTGSDYGYTF	TGCAGTGCCAGGACAGGGTCGGACTATGGCTACACCTTC
NA	TRBJ2-6	NA	TRBV10-3	CAISEQGRRGANVLTF	TGTGCCATCAGTGAGCAGGGACGTAGAGGGGCCAACGTCCTGACTTTC
many	TRBJ1-1	NA	TRBV5-1	CASSVDGNTEAFF	TGCGCCAGCAGCGTTGACGGGAACACTGAAGCTTTCTTT
many	TRBJ1-1	NA	TRBV5-1	CASSLLPGDNTEAFF	TGCGCCAGCAGCTTGTTACCAGGGGATAACACTGAAGCTTTCTTT
NA	TRBJ1-2	NA	TRBV6-1	CASRSGVTNYGYTF	TGTGCCTCCCGCTCTGGGGTGACTAACTATGGCTACACCTTC
few	TRBJ2-2	TRBD1	TRBV18	CASSPSRQGFPGELFF	TGTGCCAGCTCACCATCGCGACAGGGATTTCCCGGGGAGCTGTTTTTT
few	TRBJ2-7	TRBD1	TRBV20-1	CSASVGTGVNEQYF	TGCAGTGCTAGTGTGGGGACAGGGGTAAACGAGCAGTACTTC
NA	TRBJ1-4	TRBD1	TRBV12-3/TRBV12-4	CASSLRWQGATEKLFF	TGTGCCAGCAGTTTAAGGTGGCAGGGGGCAACTGAAAAACTGTTTTTT
few	TRBJ2-1	TRBD2	TRBV5-1	CASSLVGLAGGSSYNEQFF	TGCGCCAGCAGCTTGGTAGGCCTAGCGGGAGGGAGCTCCTACAATGAGCAGTTCTTC
many	TRBJ2-1	TRBD2	TRBV5-1	CASSPPGLAGGSEQFF	TGCGCCAGCAGCCCGCCGGGACTAGCGGGAGGTAGTGAGCAGTTCTTC
many	TRBJ2-3	NA	TRBV7-2	CASSPPGPSGVADTQYF	TGTGCCAGCAGCCCCCCAGGGCCCTCGGGTGTGGCAGATACGCAGTATTTT
many	TRBJ1-1	NA	TRBV5-1	CASSLIGAPDTEAFF	TGCGCCAGCAGCTTAATCGGGGCCCCGGACACTGAAGCTTTCTTT
NA	TRBJ2-1	NA	TRBV9	CASSVEPLRTQFF	TGTGCCAGCAGCGTAGAGCCCTTACGTACGCAGTTCTTC
few	TRBJ1-1	NA	TRBV12-3/TRBV12-4	CASTLPRPTEAFF	TGTGCCAGCACCCTACCCCGGCCCACTGAAGCTTTCTTT
few	TRBJ1-1	NA	TRBV19	CASRDGPGQRNTEAFF	TGTGCCAGTAGGGACGGTCCGGGACAACGGAACACTGAAGCTTTCTTT
few	TRBJ2-5	NA	TRBV5-1	CASSLDQGRETQYF	TGCGCCAGCAGCTTGGACCAGGGGAGGGAGACCCAGTACTTC
NA	TRBJ2-1	NA	TRBV5-1	CASSLDHSAGNEQFF	TGCGCCAGCAGCTTGGATCACAGCGCTGGCAATGAGCAGTTCTTC
few	TRBJ1-2	TRBD1	TRBV10-3	CATWTGVTGYTF	TGTGCCACCTGGACAGGGGTAACTGGCTACACCTTC
few	TRBJ2-7	NA	TRBV15	CATSSDPKENYEQYF	TGTGCCACCAGCAGCGACCCGAAGGAGAACTACGAGCAGTACTTC
many	TRBJ1-2	NA	TRBV12-3/TRBV12-4	CASSLASGGIYGYTF	TGTGCCAGCAGTTTAGCGAGTGGGGGTATCTATGGCTACACCTTC
many	TRBJ1-2	NA	TRBV20-1	CSVRSGWDHGYTF	TGCAGTGTGAGATCGGGTTGGGATCATGGCTACACCTTC
NA	TRBJ2-3	NA	TRBV2	CASSDYTQYF	TGTGCCAGCAGTGACTATACGCAGTATTTT
few	TRBJ2-2	NA	TRBV14	CASSLHHREGELFF	TGTGCCAGCAGCTTACACCACAGGGAGGGGGAGCTGTTTTTT
NA	TRBJ2-5	TRBD2	TRBV5-1	CASSRRPGLAETQYF	TGCGCCAGCAGCCGCCGGCCGGGACTAGCGGAGACCCAGTACTTC
few	TRBJ2-4	TRBD1	TRBV2	CASTREDRGRSRIQYF	TGTGCCAGCACTCGGGAGGACAGGGGGCGATCTCGCATTCAGTACTTC